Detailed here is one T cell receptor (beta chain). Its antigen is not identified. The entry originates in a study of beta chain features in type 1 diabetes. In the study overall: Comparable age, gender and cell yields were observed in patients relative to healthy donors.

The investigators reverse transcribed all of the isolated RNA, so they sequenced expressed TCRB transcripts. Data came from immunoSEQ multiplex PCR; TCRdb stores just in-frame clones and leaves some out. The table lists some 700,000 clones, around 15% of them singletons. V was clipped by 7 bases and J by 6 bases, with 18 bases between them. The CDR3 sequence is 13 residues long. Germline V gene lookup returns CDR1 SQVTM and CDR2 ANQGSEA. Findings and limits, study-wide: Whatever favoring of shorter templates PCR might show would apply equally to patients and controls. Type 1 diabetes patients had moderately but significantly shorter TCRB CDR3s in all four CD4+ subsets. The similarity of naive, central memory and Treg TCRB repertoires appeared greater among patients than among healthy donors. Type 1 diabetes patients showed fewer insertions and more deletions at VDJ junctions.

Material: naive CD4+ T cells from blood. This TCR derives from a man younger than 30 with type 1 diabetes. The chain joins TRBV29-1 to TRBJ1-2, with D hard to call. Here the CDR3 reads CSGAQKLGHGYTF. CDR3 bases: TGCAGCGGGGCTCAGAAGTTGGGCCATGGCTACACCTTC.